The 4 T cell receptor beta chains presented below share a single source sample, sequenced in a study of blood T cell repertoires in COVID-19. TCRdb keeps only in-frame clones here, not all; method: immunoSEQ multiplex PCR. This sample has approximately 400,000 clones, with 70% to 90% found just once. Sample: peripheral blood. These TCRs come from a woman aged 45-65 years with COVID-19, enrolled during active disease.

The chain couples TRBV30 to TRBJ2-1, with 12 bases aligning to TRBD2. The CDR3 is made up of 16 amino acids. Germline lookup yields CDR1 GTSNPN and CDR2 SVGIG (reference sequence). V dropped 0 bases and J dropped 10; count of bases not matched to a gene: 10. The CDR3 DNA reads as TGTGCCTGGAGTGTACCGAAGCTAGCGGGGGGGCGAGAGCAGTTCTTC. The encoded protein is CAWSVPKLAGGREQFF.

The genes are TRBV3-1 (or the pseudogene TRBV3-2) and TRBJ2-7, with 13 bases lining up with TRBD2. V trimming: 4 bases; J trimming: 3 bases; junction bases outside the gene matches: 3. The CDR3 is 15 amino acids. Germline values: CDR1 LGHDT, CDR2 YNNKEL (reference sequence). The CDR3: CASSLGTSGVYEQYF. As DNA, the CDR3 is TGTGCCAGCAGCCTCGGGACTAGCGGGGTCTACGAGCAGTACTTC.

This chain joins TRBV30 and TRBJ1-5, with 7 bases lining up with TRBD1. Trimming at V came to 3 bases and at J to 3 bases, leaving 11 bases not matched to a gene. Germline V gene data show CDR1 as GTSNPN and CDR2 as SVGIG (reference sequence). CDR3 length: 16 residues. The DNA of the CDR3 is TGTGCCTGGAGCTATGAGGGGGCGAGCTTCAATCAGCCCCAGCATTTT. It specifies CAWSYEGASFNQPQHF.

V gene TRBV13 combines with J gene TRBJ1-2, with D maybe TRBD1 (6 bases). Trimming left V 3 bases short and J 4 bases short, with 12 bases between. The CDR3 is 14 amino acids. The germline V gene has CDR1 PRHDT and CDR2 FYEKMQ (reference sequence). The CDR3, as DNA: TGTGCCAGCAGCTTGGCGGGGGACATCTATGGCTACACCTTC. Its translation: CASSLAGDIYGYTF.